Reported below is one TCR beta chain. This sample was taken from a study of blood T cell repertoires in COVID-19. Study-wide context: COVID-19 samples collected from the United States, Italy and Spain covered acute and convalescent phases. In each case, the material was cDNA or gDNA derived from T cells, B-cell-depleted T cells, or PBMCs.

Seattle-derived patients entered the study during active infection and were followed longitudinally. In the authors' workflow: How many nucleated cells were present was estimated from reference gene primer amplification. Only in-frame clones appear in the TCRdb table, and some are missing; sequencing was by immunoSEQ multiplex PCR. That table gives V, J and clone size, and the DNA gave D and trimming. The data show fewer than 200,000 clones, about four fifths seen once. Sample: peripheral blood. This clonotype was obtained from a woman in her sixties with COVID-19, enrolled during active disease.

The CDR3 protein is CAWTRGLATETQYF. The CDR3 coding sequence is TGTGCCTGGACCCGCGGACTAGCTACGGAGACCCAGTACTTC. This sequence joins TRBV30 and TRBJ2-5; 8 bases match TRBD2. The CDR3 contains 14 residues. Germline loops: CDR1 GTSNPN, CDR2 SVGIG (reference sequence). Trimming at V came to 4 bases and at J to 5 bases, leaving 9 bases not matched to a gene.